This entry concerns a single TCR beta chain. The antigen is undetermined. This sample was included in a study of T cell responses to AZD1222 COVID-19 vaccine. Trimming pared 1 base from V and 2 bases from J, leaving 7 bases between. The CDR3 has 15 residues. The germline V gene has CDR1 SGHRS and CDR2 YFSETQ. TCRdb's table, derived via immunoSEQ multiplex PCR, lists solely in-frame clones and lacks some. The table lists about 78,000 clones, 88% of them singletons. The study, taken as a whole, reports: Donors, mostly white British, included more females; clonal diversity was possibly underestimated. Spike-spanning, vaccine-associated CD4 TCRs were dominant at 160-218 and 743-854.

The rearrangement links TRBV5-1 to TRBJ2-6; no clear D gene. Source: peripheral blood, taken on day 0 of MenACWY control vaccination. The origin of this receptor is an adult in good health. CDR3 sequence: CASSLRKAGANVLTF. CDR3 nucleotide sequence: TGCGCCAGCAGCTTGAGAAAAGCTGGGGCCAACGTCCTGACTTTC.